This T cell receptor beta chain was obtained from a study of T cells in Graves' hyperthyroidism and ophthalmopathy. Study information: Peripheral blood was drawn at first diagnosis, prior to all treatment.

Hyperthyroidism in the patients, aged 18 to 65, was newly diagnosed and under 2 months in duration. For the diagnoses, clinical symptoms, serum thyroxine and TRAb, thyroid ultrasound and orbital computed tomography were used. Germline V CDR1 and CDR2: SNHLY, FYNNEI. Trimming took 3 bases from V and 4 from J, leaving 18 bases between them. The CDR3 is 16 amino acids. Regarding the study as a whole: Before onset, ophthalmopathy was predicted by the model a median 6.5 months earlier.

In regard to this clonotype: Its antigen is not known.

Amplification yielded TCR beta CDR3 regions, with RNA transcripts as the source. The study used the HTBI primer set for a first-round RT-PCR of the TCR CDR3. Using its own MiXCR run on the multiplex PCR reads, TCRdb lists one record per CDR3 protein. Among more than 95,000 distinct CDR3 sequences listed, about half were seen once. V gene TRBV2 combines with J gene TRBJ1-2; a weak D match, TRBD1 (5 bases). The sequencing sample was made of blood. The origin of this receptor is a man between 35 and 55 years old with Graves' hyperthyroidism. The CDR3 coding sequence is TGTGCCAGCAGTGAGACTAGCGGGGCTCAACTCTATGGCTACACCTTC. Translation: CASSETSGAQLYGYTF.